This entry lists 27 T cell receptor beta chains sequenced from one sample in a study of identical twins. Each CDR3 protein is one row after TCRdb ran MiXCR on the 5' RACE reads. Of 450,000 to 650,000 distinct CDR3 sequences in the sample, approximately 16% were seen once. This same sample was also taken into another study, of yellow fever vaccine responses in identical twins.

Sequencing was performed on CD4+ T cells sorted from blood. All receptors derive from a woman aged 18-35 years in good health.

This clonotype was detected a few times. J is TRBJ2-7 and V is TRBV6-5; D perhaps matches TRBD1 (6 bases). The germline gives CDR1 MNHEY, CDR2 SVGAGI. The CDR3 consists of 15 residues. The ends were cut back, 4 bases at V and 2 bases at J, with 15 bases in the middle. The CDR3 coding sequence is TGTGCCAGCAGTTCCATGGACAGAACCACCTACGAGCAGTACTTC. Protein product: CASSSMDRTTYEQYF.

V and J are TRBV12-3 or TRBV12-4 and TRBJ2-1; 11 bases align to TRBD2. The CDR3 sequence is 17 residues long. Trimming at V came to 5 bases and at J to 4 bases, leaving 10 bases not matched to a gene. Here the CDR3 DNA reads TGTGCCAGCAGTCTGGGGTTCGCTAGCGGGAGGTACAATGAGCAGTTCTTC. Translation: CASSLGFASGRYNEQFF.

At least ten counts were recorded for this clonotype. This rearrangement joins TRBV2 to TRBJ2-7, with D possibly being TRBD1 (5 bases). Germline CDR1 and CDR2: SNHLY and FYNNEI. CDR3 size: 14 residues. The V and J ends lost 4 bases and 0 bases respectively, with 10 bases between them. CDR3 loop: CASSGDSISYEQYF. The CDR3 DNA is TGTGCCAGCAGTGGAGACAGTATCTCCTACGAGCAGTACTTC.

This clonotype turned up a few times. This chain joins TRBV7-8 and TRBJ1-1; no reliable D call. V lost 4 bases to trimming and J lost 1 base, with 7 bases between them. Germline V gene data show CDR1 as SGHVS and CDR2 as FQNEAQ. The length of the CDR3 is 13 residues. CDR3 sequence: CASSSERNTEAFF. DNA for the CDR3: TGTGCCAGCAGCTCGGAGCGGAACACTGAAGCTTTCTTT. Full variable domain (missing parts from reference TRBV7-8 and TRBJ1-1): GAGVSQSPRYKVAKRGQDVALRCDPISGHVSLFWYQQALGQGPEFLTYFQNEAQLDKSGLPSDRFFAERPEGSVSTLKIQRTQQEDSAVYLCASSSERNTEAFFGQGTRLTVV.

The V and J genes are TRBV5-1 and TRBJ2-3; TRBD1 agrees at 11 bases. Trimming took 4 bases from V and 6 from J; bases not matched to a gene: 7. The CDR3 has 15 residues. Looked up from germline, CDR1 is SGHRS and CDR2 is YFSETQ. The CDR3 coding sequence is TGCGCCAGCAGCCCCGGGACAGGGGGTGGGGATACGCAGTATTTT. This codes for CASSPGTGGGDTQYF.

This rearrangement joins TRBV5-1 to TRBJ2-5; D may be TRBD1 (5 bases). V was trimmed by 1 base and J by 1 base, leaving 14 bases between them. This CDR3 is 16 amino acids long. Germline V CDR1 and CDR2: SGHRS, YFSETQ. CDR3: CASSLYGQSAQETQYF. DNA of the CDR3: TGCGCCAGCAGCTTGTACGGACAAAGCGCCCAAGAGACCCAGTACTTC.

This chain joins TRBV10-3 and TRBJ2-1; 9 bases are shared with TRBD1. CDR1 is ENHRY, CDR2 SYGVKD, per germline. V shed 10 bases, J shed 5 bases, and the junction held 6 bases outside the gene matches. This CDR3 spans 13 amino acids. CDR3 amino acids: CATGTGLNNEQFF. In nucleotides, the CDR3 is TGTGCCACGGGGACAGGGCTGAACAATGAGCAGTTCTTC.

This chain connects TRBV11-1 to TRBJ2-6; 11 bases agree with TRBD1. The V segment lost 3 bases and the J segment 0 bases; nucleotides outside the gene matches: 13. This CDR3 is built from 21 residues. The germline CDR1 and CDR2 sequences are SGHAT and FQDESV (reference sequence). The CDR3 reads CASSFWTGGAGSDSGANVLTF. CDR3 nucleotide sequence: TGTGCCAGCAGCTTTTGGACAGGGGGCGCAGGGAGTGACTCTGGGGCCAACGTCCTGACTTTC.

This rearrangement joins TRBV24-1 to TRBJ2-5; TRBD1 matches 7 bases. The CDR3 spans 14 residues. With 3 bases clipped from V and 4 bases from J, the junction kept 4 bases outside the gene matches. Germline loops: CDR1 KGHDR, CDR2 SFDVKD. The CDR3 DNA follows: TGTGCCACCAGTGATGGACAGGACGTAGAGACCCAGTACTTC. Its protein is CATSDGQDVETQYF.

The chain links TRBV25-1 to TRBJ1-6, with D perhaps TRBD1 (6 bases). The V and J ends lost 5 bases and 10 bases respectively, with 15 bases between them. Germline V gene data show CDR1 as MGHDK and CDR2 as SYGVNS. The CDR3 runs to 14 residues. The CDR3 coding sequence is TGTGCCAGCAGTTATGGGGGGCGCGGATCACCCCTCCACTTT. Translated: CASSYGGRGSPLHF.

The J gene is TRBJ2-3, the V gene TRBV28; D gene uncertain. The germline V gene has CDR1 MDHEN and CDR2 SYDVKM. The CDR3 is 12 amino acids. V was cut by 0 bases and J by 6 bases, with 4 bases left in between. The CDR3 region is CASSLWRDTQYF. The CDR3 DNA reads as TGTGCCAGCAGTTTATGGAGGGATACGCAGTATTTT.

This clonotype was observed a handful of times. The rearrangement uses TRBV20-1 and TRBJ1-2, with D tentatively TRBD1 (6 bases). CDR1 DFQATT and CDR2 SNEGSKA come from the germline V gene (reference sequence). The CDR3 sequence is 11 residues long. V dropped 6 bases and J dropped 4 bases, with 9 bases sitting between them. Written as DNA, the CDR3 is TGCAGTGCGGGGGGCATCTATGGCTACACCTTC. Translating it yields CSAGGIYGYTF.

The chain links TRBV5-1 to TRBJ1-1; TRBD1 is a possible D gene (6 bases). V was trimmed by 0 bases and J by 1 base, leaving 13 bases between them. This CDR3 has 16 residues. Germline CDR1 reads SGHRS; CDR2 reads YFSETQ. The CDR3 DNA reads TGCGCCAGCAGCTTGGGGTATACGACAGGGAACACTGAAGCTTTCTTT. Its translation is CASSLGYTTGNTEAFF.

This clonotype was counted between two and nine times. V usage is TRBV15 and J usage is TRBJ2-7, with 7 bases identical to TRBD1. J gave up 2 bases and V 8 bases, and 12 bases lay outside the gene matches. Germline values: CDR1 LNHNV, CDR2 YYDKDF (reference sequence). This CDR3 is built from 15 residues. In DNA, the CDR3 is TGTGCCACCGGACCCAGCGTGGGACAGACCTACGAGCAGTACTTC. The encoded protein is CATGPSVGQTYEQYF. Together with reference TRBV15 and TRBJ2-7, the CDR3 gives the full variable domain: DAMVIQNPRYQVTQFGKPVTLSCSQTLNHNVMYWYQQKSSQAPKLLFHYYDKDFNNEADTPDNFQSRRPNTSFCFLDIRSPGLGDTAMYLCATGPSVGQTYEQYFGPGTRLTVT.

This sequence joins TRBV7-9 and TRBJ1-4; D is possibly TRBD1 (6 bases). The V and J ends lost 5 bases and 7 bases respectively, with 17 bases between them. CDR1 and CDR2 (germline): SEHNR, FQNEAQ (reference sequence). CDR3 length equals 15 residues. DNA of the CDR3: TGTGCCAGCAGCCCACGACAGGTTCAAGGTGAAAAACTGTTTTTT. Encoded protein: CASSPRQVQGEKLFF.

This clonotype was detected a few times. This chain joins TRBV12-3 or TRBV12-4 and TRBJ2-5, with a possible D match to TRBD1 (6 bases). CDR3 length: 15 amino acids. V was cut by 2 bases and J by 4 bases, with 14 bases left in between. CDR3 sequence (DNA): TGTGCCAGCAGTTTAAGGGCAGGGGTCGGAGAGACCCAGTACTTC. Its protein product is CASSLRAGVGETQYF.

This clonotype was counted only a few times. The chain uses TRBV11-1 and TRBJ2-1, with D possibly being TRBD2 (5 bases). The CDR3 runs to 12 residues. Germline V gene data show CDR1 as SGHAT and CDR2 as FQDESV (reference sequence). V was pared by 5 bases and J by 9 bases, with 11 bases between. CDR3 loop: CASSPKGSEQFF. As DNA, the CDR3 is TGTGCCAGCAGCCCAAAAGGGAGTGAGCAGTTCTTC.

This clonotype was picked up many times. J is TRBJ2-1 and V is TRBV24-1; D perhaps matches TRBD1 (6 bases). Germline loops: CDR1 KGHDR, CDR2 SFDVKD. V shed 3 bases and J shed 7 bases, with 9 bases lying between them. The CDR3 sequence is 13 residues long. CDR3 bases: TGTGCCACCAGTGATCCCACAGGGAATGAGCAGTTCTTC. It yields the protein CATSDPTGNEQFF.

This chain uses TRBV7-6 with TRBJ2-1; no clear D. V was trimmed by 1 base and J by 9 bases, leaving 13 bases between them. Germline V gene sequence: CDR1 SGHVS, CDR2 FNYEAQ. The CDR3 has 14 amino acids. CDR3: CASSLEAHRGEQFF. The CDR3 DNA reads TGTGCCAGCAGCTTAGAGGCCCATCGAGGTGAGCAGTTCTTC.

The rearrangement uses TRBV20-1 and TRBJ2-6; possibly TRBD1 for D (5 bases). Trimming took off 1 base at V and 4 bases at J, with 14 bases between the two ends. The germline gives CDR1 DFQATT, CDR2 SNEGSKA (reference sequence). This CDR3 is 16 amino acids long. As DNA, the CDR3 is TGCAGTGCTAGAGGACAGAGCCGTTCAGGGGCCAACGTCCTGACTTTC. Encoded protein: CSARGQSRSGANVLTF.

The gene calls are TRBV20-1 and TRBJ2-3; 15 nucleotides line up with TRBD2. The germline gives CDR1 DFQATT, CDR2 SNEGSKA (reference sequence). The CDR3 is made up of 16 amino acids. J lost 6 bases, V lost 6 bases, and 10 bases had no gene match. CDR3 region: CSAPPGTSGRRDTQYF. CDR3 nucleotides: TGCAGTGCACCGCCAGGGACTAGCGGGAGGAGGGATACGCAGTATTTT.

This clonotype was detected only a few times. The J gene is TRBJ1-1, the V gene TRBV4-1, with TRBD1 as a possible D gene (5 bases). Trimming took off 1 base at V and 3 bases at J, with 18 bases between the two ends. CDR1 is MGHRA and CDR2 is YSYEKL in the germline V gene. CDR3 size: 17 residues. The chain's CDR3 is CASSQVPRGHGDTEAFF. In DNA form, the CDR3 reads TGCGCCAGCAGCCAAGTCCCAAGGGGCCATGGGGACACTGAAGCTTTCTTT.

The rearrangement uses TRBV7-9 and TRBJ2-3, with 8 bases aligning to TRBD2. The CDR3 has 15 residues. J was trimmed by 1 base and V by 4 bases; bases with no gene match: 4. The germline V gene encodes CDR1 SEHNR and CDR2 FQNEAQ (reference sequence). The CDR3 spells CASSSTSVGTDTQYF. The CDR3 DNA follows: TGTGCCAGCAGCTCGACTAGCGTAGGCACAGATACGCAGTATTTT.

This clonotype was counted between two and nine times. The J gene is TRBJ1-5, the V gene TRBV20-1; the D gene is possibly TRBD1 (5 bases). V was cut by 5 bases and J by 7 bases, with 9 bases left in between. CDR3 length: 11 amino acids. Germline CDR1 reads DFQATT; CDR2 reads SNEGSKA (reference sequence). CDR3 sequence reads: CSAQGDQPQHF. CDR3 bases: TGCAGTGCTCAGGGAGACCAGCCCCAGCATTTT.

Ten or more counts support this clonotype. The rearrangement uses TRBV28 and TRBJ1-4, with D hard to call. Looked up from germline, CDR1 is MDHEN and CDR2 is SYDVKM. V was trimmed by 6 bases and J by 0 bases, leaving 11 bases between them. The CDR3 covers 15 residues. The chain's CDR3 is CASSPGQATNEKLFF. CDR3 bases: TGTGCCAGCAGCCCGGGCCAAGCAACTAATGAAAAACTGTTTTTT. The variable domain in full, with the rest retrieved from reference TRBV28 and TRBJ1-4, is DVKVTQSSRYLVKRTGEKVFLECVQDMDHENMFWYRQDPGLGLRLIYFSYDVKMKEKGDIPEGYSVSREKKERFSLILESASTNQTSMYLCASSPGQATNEKLFFGSGTQLSVL.

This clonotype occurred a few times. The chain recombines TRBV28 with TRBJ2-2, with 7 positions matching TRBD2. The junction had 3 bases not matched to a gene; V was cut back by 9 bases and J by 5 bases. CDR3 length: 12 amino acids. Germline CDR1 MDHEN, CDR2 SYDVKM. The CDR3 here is CASLGGTGELFF. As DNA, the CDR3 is TGTGCCAGTTTGGGGGGGACCGGGGAGCTGTTTTTT.

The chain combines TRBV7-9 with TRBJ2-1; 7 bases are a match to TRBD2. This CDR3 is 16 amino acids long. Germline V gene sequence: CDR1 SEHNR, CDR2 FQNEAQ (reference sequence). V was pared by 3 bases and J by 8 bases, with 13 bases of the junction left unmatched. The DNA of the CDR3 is TGTGCCAGCAGCTTGGTAGGTCAGCGGGGAGGGGATGAGCAGTTCTTC. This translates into CASSLVGQRGGDEQFF.